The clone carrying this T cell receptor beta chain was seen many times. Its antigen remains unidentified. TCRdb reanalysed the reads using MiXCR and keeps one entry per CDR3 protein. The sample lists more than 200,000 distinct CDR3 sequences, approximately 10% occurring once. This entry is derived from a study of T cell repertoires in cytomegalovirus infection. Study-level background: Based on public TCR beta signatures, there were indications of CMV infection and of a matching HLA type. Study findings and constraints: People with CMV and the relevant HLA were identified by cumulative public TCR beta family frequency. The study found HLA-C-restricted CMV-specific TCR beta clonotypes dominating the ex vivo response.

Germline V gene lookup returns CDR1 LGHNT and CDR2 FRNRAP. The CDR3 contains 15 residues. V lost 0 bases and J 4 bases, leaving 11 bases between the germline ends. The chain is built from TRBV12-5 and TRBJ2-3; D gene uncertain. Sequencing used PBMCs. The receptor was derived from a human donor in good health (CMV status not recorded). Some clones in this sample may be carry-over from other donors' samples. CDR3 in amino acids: CASGLVPQLSDTQYF. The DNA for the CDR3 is TGTGCTAGTGGTTTGGTACCCCAACTCTCAGATACGCAGTATTTT. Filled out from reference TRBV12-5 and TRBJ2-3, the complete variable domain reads DARVTQTPRHKVTEMGQEVTMRCQPILGHNTVFWYRQTMMQGLELLAYFRNRAPLDDSGMPKDRFSAEMPDATLATLKIQPSEPRDSAVYFCASGLVPQLSDTQYFGPGTRLTVL.